The 27 T cell receptor beta chains in this list originate from one sample, sequenced in a study of OX40 agonist ivuxolimab in advanced cancers. TCRdb's copy holds only in-frame clones and misses some; the assay was immunoSEQ multiplex PCR. The sample contains about 19,000 clones, approximately 77% of which appear only once. Specimen: CD4+ or CD8+ T cells sorted from blood, collected in a trial of the OX40 agonist ivuxolimab. Receptor source: an adult with an advanced solid tumor such as melanoma, head and neck, liver or kidney cancer.

V usage is TRBV4-3 and J usage is TRBJ2-7, with D uncertain. V was shortened by 0 bases and J by 4 bases, with 7 bases between the two germline ends. The CDR3 totals 13 residues. Germline CDR1 LGHNA, CDR2 YSLEER. The CDR3 sequence is CASSQDVGYEQYF. Here the CDR3 DNA reads TGCGCCAGCAGCCAAGATGTAGGTTACGAGCAGTACTTC.

The genes are TRBV6-6 and TRBJ2-5, with 8 bases matching TRBD2. CDR1 is MNHNY, CDR2 SVGAGI, per germline (reference sequence). The junction had 9 bases not matched to a gene; V was cut back by 7 bases and J by 5 bases. The CDR3 loop spans 14 amino acids. The CDR3 coding sequence is TGTGCCAGCACCTCGGGGGGGAGGGCGGAGACCCAGTACTTC. Translated: CASTSGGRAETQYF.

This rearrangement joins TRBV7-8 to TRBJ2-3; D is unclear. Per germline, CDR1 SGHVS and CDR2 FQNEAQ. V shed 2 bases and J shed 6 bases, with 12 bases lying between them. This CDR3 has 14 residues. The CDR3 DNA reads TGTGCCAGCAGCTTATTAGCTTTGGGGGATACGCAGTATTTT. Its translation is CASSLLALGDTQYF.

This chain links TRBV5-4 with TRBJ2-5; D is tentatively TRBD1 or TRBD2 (6 bases each). V lost 1 base, J lost 5 bases, and 15 bases lay in between. CDR1 and CDR2 (germline): SGHNT, YYREEE (reference sequence). The CDR3 spans 15 residues. The CDR3, as DNA: TGTGCCAGCAGCTTGTCGGGGGCGGGGAGGGAGACCCAGTACTTC. It specifies CASSLSGAGRETQYF.

The rearrangement links TRBV19 to TRBJ2-1; D may correspond to TRBD1 or TRBD2 (6 bases each). Germline loops: CDR1 LNHDA, CDR2 SQIVND (reference sequence). The CDR3 is 15 residues long. Trimming removed 3 bases from V and 5 bases from J, with 14 bases in between. CDR3 nucleotides: TGTGCCAGTAGTATGGAGGGGAACAGGGACAATGAGCAGTTCTTC. Translating gives CASSMEGNRDNEQFF.

V usage is TRBV28 and J usage is TRBJ2-5; the D gene is possibly TRBD2 (5 bases). Germline assignment: CDR1 MDHEN and CDR2 SYDVKM. The CDR3 runs 15 residues. Trimming took off 2 bases at V and 7 bases at J, with 17 bases between the two ends. In nucleotides, the CDR3 is TGTGCCAGCAGTTTAGGGGTTGGGAGTTTGGGGACCCAGTACTTC. Residues: CASSLGVGSLGTQYF.

By share of the sample, this clone is medium-sized. This sequence joins TRBV7-7 and TRBJ2-2; D not resolved. Trimming removed 5 bases from V and 6 bases from J, with 10 bases in between. CDR1 is SSHAT and CDR2 is FNYEAQ in the germline V gene (reference sequence). The CDR3 extends over 13 amino acids. This CDR3 is CASSPGSPGELFF. The CDR3 bases are TGTGCCAGCAGCCCCGGTTCTCCCGGGGAGCTGTTTTTT.

The genes are TRBV27 and TRBJ2-1; a weak D match, TRBD2 (6 bases). Trimming pared 5 bases from V and 2 bases from J, leaving 13 bases between. The length of the CDR3 is 15 residues. CDR1 and CDR2 from the germline V gene are MNHEY and SMNVEV (reference sequence). The CDR3 here is CASSLESSAYNEQFF. CDR3 coding DNA: TGTGCCAGCAGTCTGGAATCTAGCGCCTACAATGAGCAGTTCTTC.

This clone has just a few counts. The chain has TRBV5-4 and TRBJ2-3; a weak D match, TRBD2 (6 bases). Between the trimmed V and J ends, which lost 5 bases and 0 bases, there was a span of 13 bases. Germline-derived CDR1 and CDR2 are SGHNT and YYREEE (reference sequence). The CDR3 has 15 residues. CDR3 nucleotides: TGTGCCAGCAGTCTGGAGAGCGGGAGCACAGATACGCAGTATTTT. This translates into CASSLESGSTDTQYF.

The chain has TRBV14 and TRBJ2-1; the D gene is possibly TRBD2 (5 bases). Germline assignment: CDR1 SGHDN and CDR2 FVKESK. This CDR3 has 15 amino acids. V lost 4 bases and J 3 bases, leaving 13 bases between the germline ends. In DNA, the CDR3 is TGTGCCAGCAGCCTGAGCGGAAGAGTCTACAATGAGCAGTTCTTC. This sequence encodes CASSLSGRVYNEQFF.

The chain joins TRBV5-1 to TRBJ2-7; D may be TRBD1 (6 bases). Germline V lookup: CDR1 SGHRS, CDR2 YFSETQ. There are 15 residues in the CDR3. V dropped 1 base and J dropped 1 base, with 12 bases sitting between them. The CDR3 region is CASSLFNRESYEQYF. CDR3 sequence (DNA): TGCGCCAGCAGCTTGTTTAACAGGGAATCCTACGAGCAGTACTTC.

This clone was seen a few times. CDR3 region: CASSPPTSYEQYF. In DNA, the CDR3 is TGTGCCAGCAGCCCACCGACTAGCTACGAGCAGTACTTC. V gene TRBV7-9 combines with J gene TRBJ2-7; D is possibly TRBD2 (6 bases). The CDR3 has 13 residues. The V end was cut by 5 bases, the J end by 3 bases, with 11 bases between. CDR1 is SEHNR and CDR2 is FQNEAQ in the germline V gene (reference sequence).

This chain links TRBV4-3 with TRBJ1-5; D unresolved. This CDR3 has 18 residues. Germline V gene lookup returns CDR1 LGHNA and CDR2 YSLEER. V dropped 0 bases and J dropped 0 bases, with 15 bases sitting between them. The CDR3 loop reads CASSQDVSLGYSNQPQHF. The CDR3 nucleotides are TGCGCCAGCAGCCAAGATGTCTCACTGGGCTATAGCAATCAGCCCCAGCATTTT.

The CDR3 DNA sequence: TGCAGCGTACCTCGGGACAGCCAAAACACTGAAGCTTTCTTT. Residues: CSVPRDSQNTEAFF. The chain carries TRBV29-1 and TRBJ1-1, with TRBD1 matching over 7 bases. Trimming at V came to 6 bases and at J to 2 bases, leaving 9 bases not matched to a gene. The CDR3 has 14 residues. CDR1 SQVTM and CDR2 ANQGSEA come from the germline V gene.

The J gene is TRBJ1-3, the V gene TRBV4-1; D gene uncertain. This CDR3 spans 12 amino acids. Germline V gives CDR1 MGHRA, CDR2 YSYEKL. With 1 base removed from V and 8 bases from J, the gap between germline ends came to 6 bases. Here the CDR3 reads CASSQGADTIYF. CDR3 DNA sequence: TGCGCCAGCAGCCAAGGGGCAGACACCATATATTTT.

The chain links TRBV6-4 to TRBJ2-1; 7 bases fit TRBD2. This CDR3 is built from 13 residues. After removal of 3 bases from V and 6 bases from J, the junction contained 2 bases not matched to a gene. Germline V gene lookup returns CDR1 MRHNA and CDR2 SNTAGT. CDR3 in DNA: TGTGCCAGCAGTGAAGGCGGGAGCAATGAGCAGTTCTTC. Amino acid sequence: CASSEGGSNEQFF.

This clone has a single count. V gene TRBV7-9 combines with J gene TRBJ2-7, with 8 bases identical to TRBD1. V was clipped by 6 bases and J by 2 bases; unmatched bases: 21. Per the germline V gene, CDR1 is SEHNR and CDR2 is FQNEAQ (reference sequence). The CDR3 consists of 19 residues. CDR3 residues: CASSTTGTGSQLATYEQYF. DNA for the CDR3: TGTGCCAGCAGTACTACCGGGACAGGCTCCCAACTAGCTACCTACGAGCAGTACTTC.

This clone has only one observation. The chain is built from TRBV4-3 and TRBJ1-1, with D unresolved. Per germline, CDR1 LGHNA and CDR2 YSLEER. V gave up 2 bases and J gave up 0 bases, with 7 bases separating them. The CDR3 is 14 amino acids. CDR3 DNA: TGCGCCAGCAGCCAACAAAGCGTGAACACTGAAGCTTTCTTT. It yields the protein CASSQQSVNTEAFF.

The V call is TRBV7-2, the J call TRBJ1-2; D uncertain. The germline V gene has CDR1 SGHTA and CDR2 FQGNSA. V lost 5 bases to trimming and J lost 7 bases, with 14 bases between them. This CDR3 is 13 amino acids long. The CDR3 here is CASSPTTGGGYTF. CDR3 nucleotide sequence: TGTGCCAGCAGCCCGACGACGGGCGGTGGCTACACCTTC.

The chain has TRBV11-2 and TRBJ2-1; maybe TRBD1 (5 bases). Per the germline V gene, CDR1 is SGHAT and CDR2 is FQNNGV. The length of the CDR3 is 19 residues. Trimming pared 2 bases from V and 0 bases from J, leaving 20 bases between. The CDR3 bases are TGTGCCAGCAGCTTAAGGCAGGGTCCCCCCTCTAGCTCCTACAATGAGCAGTTCTTC. Translation gives CASSLRQGPPSSSYNEQFF.

This rearrangement joins TRBV14 to TRBJ2-1; D not resolved. Germline assignment: CDR1 SGHDN and CDR2 FVKESK. The CDR3 runs to 15 residues. The germline V and J ends were trimmed by 0 bases and 3 bases, with 9 bases remaining between them. CDR3 in amino acids: CASSQDQSYYNEQFF. DNA for the CDR3: TGTGCCAGCAGCCAAGATCAGTCCTACTACAATGAGCAGTTCTTC.

This chain uses TRBV7-7 with TRBJ1-4; possibly TRBD1 for D (5 bases). The CDR3 totals 13 residues. Germline CDR1 is SSHAT and CDR2 is FNYEAQ (reference sequence). With 2 bases removed from V and 5 bases from J, the gap between germline ends came to 6 bases. For the CDR3, the DNA is TGTGCCAGCAGCTTAAACAGGAATGAAAAACTGTTTTTT. Amino acids: CASSLNRNEKLFF.

The genes are TRBV11-2 and TRBJ2-1; D ambiguous. This CDR3 is 12 amino acids long. Trimming left V 4 bases short and J 8 bases short, with 9 bases between. In germline, CDR1 is SGHAT, CDR2 FQNNGV. Here the CDR3 DNA reads TGTGCCAGCAGCTCGGCATGGGATGAGCAGTTCTTC. As protein: CASSSAWDEQFF.

The chain employs TRBV10-3 and TRBJ2-3; 11 nucleotides align to TRBD2. The length of the CDR3 is 18 residues. Trimming removed 3 bases from V and 2 bases from J; junction bases left unmatched: 10. Germline values: CDR1 ENHRY, CDR2 SYGVKD. The CDR3 nucleotides read TGTGCCATCAGTGACTCATATCTAGCGGGAGGACCCACAGATACGCAGTATTTT. Its protein product is CAISDSYLAGGPTDTQYF.

The V call is TRBV7-9, the J call TRBJ2-7, with D perhaps TRBD1 (6 bases). Trimming shortened V by 5 bases and J by 3 bases, and 20 bases separated the two germline ends. The germline V gene encodes CDR1 SEHNR and CDR2 FQNEAQ (reference sequence). The CDR3 length is 16 residues. CDR3 sequence: CASSLTLQGHNYEQYF. For the CDR3, the DNA is TGTGCCAGCAGCCTTACTCTCCAGGGGCACAACTACGAGCAGTACTTC. The full variable domain, its missing parts supplied by reference TRBV7-9 and TRBJ2-7, is DTGVSQNPRHKITKRGQNVTFRCDPISEHNRLYWYRQTLGQGPEFLTYFQNEAQLEKSRLLSDRFSAERPKGSFSTLEIQRTEQGDSAMYLCASSLTLQGHNYEQYFGPGTRLTVT.

The chain has TRBV2 and TRBJ2-1, with D perhaps matching TRBD1 (6 bases). CDR3 length equals 13 residues. From germline, CDR1 is SNHLY and CDR2 FYNNEI. V was shortened by 6 bases and J by 9 bases, with 15 bases between the two germline ends. The CDR3 region is CASRQPRDTEQFF. As DNA, the CDR3 is TGTGCCAGCAGGCAACCCAGGGACACTGAGCAGTTCTTC.

The chain uses TRBV9 and TRBJ2-1, with D possibly matching TRBD1 (6 bases). The germline gives CDR1 SGDLS, CDR2 YYNGEE. There are 15 residues in the CDR3. V lost 0 bases and J 0 bases, leaving 7 bases between the germline ends. DNA for the CDR3: TGTGCCAGCAGCGTAGGGACAGTCTCCTACAATGAGCAGTTCTTC. Residues: CASSVGTVSYNEQFF.